This T cell receptor beta chain was captured in a study of blood T cell repertoires in COVID-19. Study context: Acute and convalescent COVID-19 specimens originated in the United States, Italy and Spain.

Germline assignment: CDR1 GTSNPN and CDR2 SVGIG (reference sequence). This CDR3 spans 13 amino acids. Trimming removed 5 bases from V and 3 bases from J, with 8 bases in between. A single count supports this clone. Original handling: Reference gene primer amplification gave nucleated cell count estimates. Profiling relied on immunoSEQ multiplex PCR, and the TCRdb table lists in-frame clones only, not all of them. V and J calls and clone size are copied from that table; D and trimming were computed from the DNA. The top ten hold 22% of the sample, which has around 57,000 clones, about nine tenths seen once.

The sequence derives from an elderly woman with COVID-19, enrolled during active disease. The material sequenced was peripheral blood. The chain recombines TRBV30 with TRBJ2-6; a possible D gene is TRBD1 (6 bases). The CDR3 here is CAWAGDGANVLTF. The CDR3 coding sequence is TGTGCCTGGGCAGGGGATGGGGCCAACGTCCTGACTTTC.